This T cell receptor beta chain came from a study of T-cell memory formation after mild COVID-19. TCRdb re-analysed the 5' RACE reads in MiXCR, keeping a single row per CDR3 protein. The table has tens of thousands of distinct CDR3 sequences, about 13% seen once. This clonotype appeared a few times. The antigen remains unidentified. Study-wide points: Nothing confirmed that second-wave clones peaking on day 37 were specific for SARS-CoV-2.

Trimming stripped 7 bases from V and 8 bases from J, with 14 bases between. Per the germline V gene, CDR1 is MNHEY and CDR2 is SVGEGT. The CDR3 contains 12 residues. This receptor was identified in an adult woman who had mild COVID-19 (a few samples of this study predate the infection). Cell type and time point are not known. The sample taken for sequencing was PBMCs or a T cell subset sorted from them (not recorded which). This chain links TRBV6-2 or TRBV6-3 with TRBJ1-2; D is perhaps TRBD1 (5 bases). CDR3 sequence (DNA): TGTGCCAGCACCTCCAGGAGGGACGGCTACACCTTC. Translation gives CASTSRRDGYTF.